Listed below are T cell receptor beta chains from one sample, sequenced in a study of T-cell memory formation after mild COVID-19. Using its own MiXCR run on the 5' RACE reads, TCRdb lists one record per CDR3 protein. The sample shows approximately 500,000 distinct CDR3 sequences, around 27% of them seen only once. Sequenced material: PBMCs or a T cell subset sorted from them (not recorded which). The receptor set was obtained from an adult woman who had mild COVID-19 (a few samples of this study predate the infection). Cell type and time point are not known. The CDR3 runs from the conserved cysteine through the conserved F or W. Each record gives: CDR3 DNA, CDR3 protein, V gene, D gene, J gene, clone size. D genes are given only for firm matches. Expanded clones get a size class; other rows say once, few or many, or leave the size out.

TGTGCCAGCAGCTTAGGCCAGGGGAGGGATACGCAGTATTTT CASSLGQGRDTQYF TRBV7-2 NA TRBJ2-3 NA
TGTGCCAGCAGACTCCCGGCACTAGCGATTCATGAGCAGTTCTTC CASRLPALAIHEQFF TRBV12-3/TRBV12-4 TRBD2 TRBJ2-1 few
TGTGCCAGCAGCCCCCGGGACAGCCCCTCTGGAAACACCATATATTTT CASSPRDSPSGNTIYF TRBV7-9 TRBD1 TRBJ1-3 NA
TGTGCCCAGCGGATAATTAACACCGGGGAGCTGTTTTTT CAQRIINTGELFF TRBV7-2 NA TRBJ2-2 few
TGTGCCAGCAGAACATCACTAGCGGGAGGATGCTCCTACGAGCAGTACTTC CASRTSLAGGCSYEQYF TRBV6-7 TRBD2 TRBJ2-7 NA
TGTGCCAGCAGCGCAGACAGGGGAGGTGAAAAACTGTTTTTT CASSADRGGEKLFF TRBV7-9 TRBD1 TRBJ1-4 once
TGTGCCAGCAGCCTCGGACAGTTCCCCCTGAGAATGAACACTGAAGCTTTCTTT CASSLGQFPLRMNTEAFF TRBV14 NA TRBJ1-1 NA
TGTGCCACCAGGGAGAGGCTGGGCGGGGAGACCCAGTACTTC CATRERLGGETQYF TRBV15 NA TRBJ2-5 NA
TGTGCCAGCAGTGAAGGGAGTATATCGGAGACTGAAGCTTTCTTT CASSEGSISETEAFF TRBV2 NA TRBJ1-1 few
TGTGCCAGCAGCTTAGGAGGGCAGGGGATGTCCTACGAGCAGTACTTC CASSLGGQGMSYEQYF TRBV7-9 NA TRBJ2-7 NA
TGCAGTGCTCCCAGAGCAGGGGTAGATACGCAGTATTTT CSAPRAGVDTQYF TRBV20-1 NA TRBJ2-3 few
TGTGCCAGCAGCTTTAGATCAGGACGAGGGAACACTGAAGCTTTCTTT CASSFRSGRGNTEAFF TRBV5-8 NA TRBJ1-1 many
TGTGCCACCAGTGATGGCCTAGCGGGAGCAGATACGCAGTATTTT CATSDGLAGADTQYF TRBV24-1 TRBD2 TRBJ2-3 NA
TGCGCCAGCAGCTTGGATACAGGATCTAACTATGGCTACACCTTC CASSLDTGSNYGYTF TRBV5-1 NA TRBJ1-2 NA
TGTGCCAGCAGCTCCCTCAGCGGGGGGATCGCCGGGGAGCTGTTTTTT CASSSLSGGIAGELFF TRBV7-3 TRBD2 TRBJ2-2 NA
TGCGCCAGCAGCGGAGGGACAGGACCTCCCTTGCTAGCGGGAGTTGGGACAGATACGCAGTATTTT CASSGGTGPPLLAGVGTDTQYF TRBV4-3 TRBD2 TRBJ2-3 NA
TGTGCCAGCGGAGGCAGGGTGGTCGCTGAAGCTTTCTTT CASGGRVVAEAFF TRBV9 NA TRBJ1-1 NA
TGTGCCAGCAGCCAAGCGGGAGGGGCCAACGTCCTGACTTTC CASSQAGGANVLTF TRBV3-1 NA TRBJ2-6 NA
TGTGCCAGCAGCCATGGGGGTCACTATGGCTACACCTTC CASSHGGHYGYTF TRBV14 NA TRBJ1-2 few
TGTGCCAGCAGTTTTACCGCGGACTTCTCGGGGTACAATGAGCAGTTCTTC CASSFTADFSGYNEQFF TRBV12-3/TRBV12-4 NA TRBJ2-1 NA
TGTGCCAGCAGCTTAGACGACGCGAGCTCCTACAATGAGCAGTTCTTC CASSLDDASSYNEQFF TRBV7-3 NA TRBJ2-1 NA
TGTGCCAGCAGCACTTCCGGGACAGGGCCCACCGGGGAGCTGTTTTTT CASSTSGTGPTGELFF TRBV12-3/TRBV12-4 TRBD1 TRBJ2-2 NA
TGTGCCAGCAGTTTATGGGCTAGCGGGAACACCGGGGAGCTGTTTTTT CASSLWASGNTGELFF TRBV27 TRBD2 TRBJ2-2 NA
TGTGCCAGCAGCCGGACAGGGGGAGGGGGACCTGGGGCCAACGTCCTGACTTTC CASSRTGGGGPGANVLTF TRBV11-3 TRBD1 TRBJ2-6 NA
TGTGCCAGCAGTCACCTAGGGACTGAAGCTTTCTTT CASSHLGTEAFF TRBV7-9 NA TRBJ1-1 few
TGTGCCAGCAGCGTAGGGGCAGGGAAGACTAATGAAAAACTGTTTTTT CASSVGAGKTNEKLFF TRBV9 NA TRBJ1-4 few
TGTGCCAGCAGCTTATACGGACACAACTCCTACAATGAGCAGTTCTTC CASSLYGHNSYNEQFF TRBV7-6 NA TRBJ2-1 many
TGTGCCAGTAGTGTTGCCGGGACAGGGGGCGAGCAGTACTTC CASSVAGTGGEQYF TRBV19 TRBD1 TRBJ2-7 few
TGCAGCGTTGATGGGGGTTTAAACACCGGGGAGCTGTTTTTT CSVDGGLNTGELFF TRBV29-1 NA TRBJ2-2 NA
TGTGCCAGCAGTGAAATTCGACAGGGGGCGAACGGCTACACCTTC CASSEIRQGANGYTF TRBV25-1 TRBD1 TRBJ1-2 once
TGTGCCAGCAGCTTAGCGCTGCCAGGGGGGACCCAGTACTTC CASSLALPGGTQYF TRBV7-9 TRBD1 TRBJ2-5 few
TGCGCCAGCAGCTTGGCCAGGGGGGGCAATGAGCAGTTCTTC CASSLARGGNEQFF TRBV5-1 NA TRBJ2-1 many
TGTGCCAGCTCACCACCGCGAGCGGGCCAAGAGACCCAGTACTTC CASSPPRAGQETQYF TRBV18 NA TRBJ2-5 NA
TGTGCCAGCAGTTATACCGGGACAGGGAACACTGAAGCTTTCTTT CASSYTGTGNTEAFF TRBV12-3/TRBV12-4 TRBD1 TRBJ1-1 few
TGTGCCAGCAGCCCCATACAGGGTCCCACCGGGGAGCTGTTTTTT CASSPIQGPTGELFF TRBV5-5 NA TRBJ2-2 many
TGCAGCGGAGACTTGAGTCTGACAGGGGGCAATGGCTACACCTTC CSGDLSLTGGNGYTF TRBV20-1 TRBD1 TRBJ1-2 NA
TGTGCCAGCTCAACAGGACAGTTTCGAGGAATGGGGCAGTACTTC CASSTGQFRGMGQYF TRBV18 NA TRBJ2-7 few
TGTGCCAGCAGTTACCCCACCAGGGTGAGCACTGAAGCTTTCTTT CASSYPTRVSTEAFF TRBV6-6 NA TRBJ1-1 NA
TGTGCCAGCAGATCTAGCGGAACGACCAATGAGCAGTTCTTC CASRSSGTTNEQFF TRBV6-6 TRBD2 TRBJ2-1 few
TGTGCCAGCAGCGGGACGGTCGACTCTGGAAACACCATATATTTT CASSGTVDSGNTIYF TRBV7-2 NA TRBJ1-3 NA
TGTGCCAGCAGTTTTTTAGGGGGCACAGATACGCAGTATTTT CASSFLGGTDTQYF TRBV27 NA TRBJ2-3 NA
TGTGCCACCAGTGCCGGATCCTACGAGCAGTACTTC CATSAGSYEQYF TRBV24-1 NA TRBJ2-7 many
TGTGCCAGCAGCGGGTTTGGCAATCCCGGTGGCTACACCTTC CASSGFGNPGGYTF TRBV5-6 NA TRBJ1-2 NA
TGCAGTGCTAGGGGGACTAGCGGGGACCTCTATTACGAGCAGTACTTC CSARGTSGDLYYEQYF TRBV20-1 TRBD2 TRBJ2-7 NA
TGTGCCAGCCTAGAGGTGGCTGGGGCCAACGTCCTGACTTTC CASLEVAGANVLTF TRBV6-5 NA TRBJ2-6 few